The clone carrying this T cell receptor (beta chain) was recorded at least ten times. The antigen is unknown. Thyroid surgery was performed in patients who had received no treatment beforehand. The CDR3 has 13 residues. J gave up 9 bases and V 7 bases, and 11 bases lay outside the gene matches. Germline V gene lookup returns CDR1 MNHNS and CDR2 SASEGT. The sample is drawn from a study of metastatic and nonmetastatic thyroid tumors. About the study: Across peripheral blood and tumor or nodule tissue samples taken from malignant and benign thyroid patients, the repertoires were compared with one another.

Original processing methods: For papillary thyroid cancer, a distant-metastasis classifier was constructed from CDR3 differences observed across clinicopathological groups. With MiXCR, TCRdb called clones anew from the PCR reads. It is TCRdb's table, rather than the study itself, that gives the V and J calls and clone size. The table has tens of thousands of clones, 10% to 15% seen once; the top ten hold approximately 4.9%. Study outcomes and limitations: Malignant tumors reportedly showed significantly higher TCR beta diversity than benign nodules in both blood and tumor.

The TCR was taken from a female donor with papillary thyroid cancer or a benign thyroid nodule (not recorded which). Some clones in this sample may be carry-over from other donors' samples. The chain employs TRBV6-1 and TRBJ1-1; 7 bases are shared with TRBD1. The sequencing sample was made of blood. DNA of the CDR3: TGTGCCAGCAAGGGGGCGGGGGCTTGGAAAGCTTTCTTT. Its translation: CASKGAGAWKAFF.